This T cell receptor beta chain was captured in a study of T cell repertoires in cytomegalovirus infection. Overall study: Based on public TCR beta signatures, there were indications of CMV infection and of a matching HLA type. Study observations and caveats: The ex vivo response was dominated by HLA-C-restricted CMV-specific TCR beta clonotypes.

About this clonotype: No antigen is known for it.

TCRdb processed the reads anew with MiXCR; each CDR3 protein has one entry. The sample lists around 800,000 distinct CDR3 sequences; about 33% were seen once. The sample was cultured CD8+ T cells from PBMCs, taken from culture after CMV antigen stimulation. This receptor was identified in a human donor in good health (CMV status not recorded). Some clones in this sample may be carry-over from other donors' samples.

The CDR3 protein is CASRRAGGTEAFF. CDR3 DNA: TGCGCCAGCAGGAGGGCAGGGGGCACTGAAGCTTTCTTT. J is TRBJ1-1 and V is TRBV5-1, with 7 bases lining up with TRBD1. After removal of 5 bases from V and 4 bases from J, the junction contained 5 bases not matched to a gene. The CDR3 is 13 amino acids. The germline gives CDR1 SGHRS, CDR2 YFSETQ.